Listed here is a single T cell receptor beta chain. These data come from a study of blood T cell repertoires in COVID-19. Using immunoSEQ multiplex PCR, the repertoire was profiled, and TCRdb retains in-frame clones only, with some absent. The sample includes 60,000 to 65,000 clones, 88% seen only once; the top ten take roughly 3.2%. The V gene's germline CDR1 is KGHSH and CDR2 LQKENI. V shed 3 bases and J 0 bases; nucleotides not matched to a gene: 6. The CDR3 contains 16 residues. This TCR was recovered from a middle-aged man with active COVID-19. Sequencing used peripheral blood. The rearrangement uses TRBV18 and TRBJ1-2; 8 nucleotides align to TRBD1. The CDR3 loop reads CASSPLQGESNYGYTF. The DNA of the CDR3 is TGTGCCAGCTCACCGTTACAGGGGGAGTCTAACTATGGCTACACCTTC.